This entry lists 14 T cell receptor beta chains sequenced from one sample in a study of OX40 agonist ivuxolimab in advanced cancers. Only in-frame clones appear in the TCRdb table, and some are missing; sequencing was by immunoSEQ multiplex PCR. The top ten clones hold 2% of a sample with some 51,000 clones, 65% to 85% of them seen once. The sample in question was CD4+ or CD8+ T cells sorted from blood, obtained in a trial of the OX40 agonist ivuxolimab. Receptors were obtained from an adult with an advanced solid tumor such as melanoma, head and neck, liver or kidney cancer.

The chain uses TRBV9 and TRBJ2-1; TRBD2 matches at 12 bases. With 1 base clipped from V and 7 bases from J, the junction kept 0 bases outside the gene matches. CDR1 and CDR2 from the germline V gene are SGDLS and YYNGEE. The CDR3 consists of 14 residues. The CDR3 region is CASSVLAGGNEQFF. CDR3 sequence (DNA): TGTGCCAGCAGCGTACTAGCGGGAGGGAATGAGCAGTTCTTC.

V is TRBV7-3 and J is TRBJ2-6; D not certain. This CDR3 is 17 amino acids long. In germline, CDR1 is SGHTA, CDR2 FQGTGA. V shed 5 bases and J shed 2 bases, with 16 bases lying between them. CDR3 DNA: TGTGCCAGCAGCCCGTACGTCTTGCAAGCTGGGGCCAACGTCCTGACTTTC. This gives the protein CASSPYVLQAGANVLTF.

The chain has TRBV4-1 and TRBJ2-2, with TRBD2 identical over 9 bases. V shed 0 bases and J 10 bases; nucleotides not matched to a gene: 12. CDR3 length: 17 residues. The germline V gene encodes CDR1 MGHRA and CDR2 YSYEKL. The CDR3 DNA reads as TGCGCCAGCAGCCAAGACAGGCTAGCGGGGCAGCGAAAGGAGCTGTTTTTT. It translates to CASSQDRLAGQRKELFF.

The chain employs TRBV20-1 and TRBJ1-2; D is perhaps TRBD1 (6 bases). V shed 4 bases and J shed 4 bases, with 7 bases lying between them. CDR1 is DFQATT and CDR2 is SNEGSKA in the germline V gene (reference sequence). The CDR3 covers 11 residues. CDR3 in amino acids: CSATGAYGYTF. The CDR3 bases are TGCAGTGCTACAGGGGCCTATGGCTACACCTTC.

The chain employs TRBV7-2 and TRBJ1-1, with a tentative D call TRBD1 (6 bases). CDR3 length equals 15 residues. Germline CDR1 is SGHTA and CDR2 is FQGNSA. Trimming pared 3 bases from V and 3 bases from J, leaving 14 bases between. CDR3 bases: TGTGCCAGCAGCTTTCGAAGGGGGAGGGACACTGAAGCTTTCTTT. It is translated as CASSFRRGRDTEAFF.

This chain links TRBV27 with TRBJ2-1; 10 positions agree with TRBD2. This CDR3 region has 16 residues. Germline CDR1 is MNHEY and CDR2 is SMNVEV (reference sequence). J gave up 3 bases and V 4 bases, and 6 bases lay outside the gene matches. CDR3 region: CASSYRTSGYYNEQFF. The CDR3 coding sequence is TGTGCCAGCAGTTACCGGACTAGCGGATACTACAATGAGCAGTTCTTC.

CDR3 sequence (DNA): TGTGCCAGCAGCGTACTAGCGGGAGGGTGGGAGACCCAGTACTTC. Residues: CASSVLAGGWETQYF. The rearrangement joins TRBV9 to TRBJ2-5; TRBD2 matches 12 bases. The CDR3 length is 15 residues. Germline values: CDR1 SGDLS, CDR2 YYNGEE. Trimming cost V 1 base and J 5 bases; bases outside gene matches: 3. The whole variable domain, filled in from reference TRBV9 and TRBJ2-5, reads DSGVTQTPKHLITATGQRVTLRCSPRSGDLSVYWYQQSLDQGLQFLIQYYNGEERAKGNILERFSAQQFPDLHSELNLSSLELGDSALYFCASSVLAGGWETQYFGPGTRLLVL.

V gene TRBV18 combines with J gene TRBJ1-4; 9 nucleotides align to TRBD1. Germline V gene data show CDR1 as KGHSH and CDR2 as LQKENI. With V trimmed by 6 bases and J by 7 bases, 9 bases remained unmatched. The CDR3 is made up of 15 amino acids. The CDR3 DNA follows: TGTGCCAGCTCCCCCTCACAGGGGGCAGGTGAAAAACTGTTTTTT. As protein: CASSPSQGAGEKLFF.

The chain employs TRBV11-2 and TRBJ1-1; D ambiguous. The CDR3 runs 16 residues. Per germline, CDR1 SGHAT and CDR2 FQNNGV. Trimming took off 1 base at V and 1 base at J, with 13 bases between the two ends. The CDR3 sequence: CASSLVDGVPNTEAFF. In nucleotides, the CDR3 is TGTGCCAGCAGCTTAGTGGATGGTGTTCCGAACACTGAAGCTTTCTTT.

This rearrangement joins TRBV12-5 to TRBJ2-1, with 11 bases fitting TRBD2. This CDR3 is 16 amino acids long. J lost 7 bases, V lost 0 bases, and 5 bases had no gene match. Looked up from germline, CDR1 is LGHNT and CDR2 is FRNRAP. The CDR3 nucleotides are TGTGCTAGTGGTTTGGTAACTAGCGGGAGAAAAAATGAGCAGTTCTTC. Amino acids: CASGLVTSGRKNEQFF. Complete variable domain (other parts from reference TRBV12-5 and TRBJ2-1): DARVTQTPRHKVTEMGQEVTMRCQPILGHNTVFWYRQTMMQGLELLAYFRNRAPLDDSGMPKDRFSAEMPDATLATLKIQPSEPRDSAVYFCASGLVTSGRKNEQFFGPGTRLTVL.

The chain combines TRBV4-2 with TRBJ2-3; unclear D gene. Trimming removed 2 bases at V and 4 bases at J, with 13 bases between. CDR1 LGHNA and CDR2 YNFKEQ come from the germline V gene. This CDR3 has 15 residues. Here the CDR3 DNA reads TGTGCCAGCAGCCAACAGACGACCAACCCAGATACGCAGTATTTT. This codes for CASSQQTTNPDTQYF.

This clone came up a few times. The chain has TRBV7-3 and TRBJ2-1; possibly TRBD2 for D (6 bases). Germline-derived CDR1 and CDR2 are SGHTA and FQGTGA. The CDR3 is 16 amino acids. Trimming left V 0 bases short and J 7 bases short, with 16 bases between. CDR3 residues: CASSLTASAAGNEQFF. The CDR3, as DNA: TGTGCCAGCAGCTTAACGGCTAGCGCGGCTGGGAATGAGCAGTTCTTC.

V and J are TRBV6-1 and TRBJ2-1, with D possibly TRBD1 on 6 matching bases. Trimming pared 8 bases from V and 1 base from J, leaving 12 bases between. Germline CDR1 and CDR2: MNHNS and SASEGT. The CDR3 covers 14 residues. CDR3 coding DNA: TGTGCCAGCGCGCATGGACAGTCCTACAATGAGCAGTTCTTC. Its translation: CASAHGQSYNEQFF.

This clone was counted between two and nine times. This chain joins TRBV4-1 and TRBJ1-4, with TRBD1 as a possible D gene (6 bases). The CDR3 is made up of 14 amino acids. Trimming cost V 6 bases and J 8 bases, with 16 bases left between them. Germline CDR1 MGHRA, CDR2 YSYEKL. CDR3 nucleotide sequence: TGCGCCAGCAGTCGCACAGGGTGGGAAGAAAAACTGTTTTTT. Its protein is CASSRTGWEEKLFF.